These T cell receptor beta chains were read from a single sample in a study of cytomegalovirus exposure and HLA in healthy donors. Sequencing was performed with immunoSEQ multiplex PCR; in TCRdb, only in-frame clones are kept and a portion is missing. The repertoire consists of 150,000 to 200,000 clones, with approximately 87% occurring once and the leading ten covering 5.5% to 6%. The sample consisted of PBMCs. The source of these receptors is a woman aged 25 to 39 in good health and CMV-seronegative. The CDR3 runs from the conserved cysteine through the conserved F or W. Each record gives: J gene, V gene, D gene, clone size, CDR3 protein, CDR3 DNA. The D gene is left open where the match is weak. Clone size is not always given. Where it is, it says once, few, many or a class for expanded clones.

>TRBJ1-3|TRBV2|NA|NA
CASRATDSSGNTIYF
TGTGCCAGCAGGGCGACGGACAGCTCTGGAAACACCATATATTTT
>TRBJ2-7|TRBV30|NA|NA
CAWSGSFTYEQYF
TGTGCCTGGAGTGGTAGCTTTACCTACGAGCAGTACTTC
>TRBJ2-7|TRBV28|NA|few
CASRLTGAGYEQYF
TGTGCCAGCAGACTAACCGGGGCAGGGTACGAGCAGTACTTC
>TRBJ2-6|TRBV4-2|NA|NA
CASSQDGGAGANVLTF
TGTGCCAGCAGCCAAGACGGGGGCGCTGGGGCCAACGTCCTGACTTTC
>TRBJ2-2|TRBV9|TRBD1|NA
CASTGADRATGELFF
TGTGCCAGCACCGGAGCCGACAGGGCTACCGGGGAGCTGTTTTTT
>TRBJ1-1|TRBV6-1|NA|NA
CASSKTGTEDLAFF
TGTGCCAGCAGTAAGACCGGGACCGAGGATCTGGCTTTCTTT
>TRBJ1-1|TRBV7-6|TRBD1|NA
CASSLTQGMNTEAFF
TGTGCCAGCAGCTTAACACAGGGGATGAACACTGAAGCTTTCTTT
>TRBJ2-3|TRBV5-1|NA|NA
CASSPTRGDTQYF
TGCGCCAGCAGCCCGACGCGGGGAGATACGCAGTATTTT
>TRBJ2-5|TRBV25-1|NA|NA
CASSRAFQETQYF
TGTGCCAGCAGTCGGGCCTTTCAAGAGACCCAGTACTTC
>TRBJ1-1|TRBV15|NA|NA
CATSRDPQGVAFF
TGTGCCACCAGCAGAGATCCCCAGGGAGTTGCTTTCTTT
>TRBJ1-1|TRBV11-2|NA|once
CASSLMTANTEAFF
TGTGCCAGCAGCTTAATGACGGCGAACACTGAAGCTTTCTTT
>TRBJ1-1|TRBV7-6|NA|NA
CASSLTGGGDTEAFF
TGTGCCAGCAGCTTAACGGGGGGGGGAGACACTGAAGCTTTCTTT
>TRBJ1-4|TRBV10-3|NA|NA
CATSGGDEVATNEKLFF
TGTGCCACATCAGGAGGGGACGAAGTTGCAACTAATGAAAAACTGTTTTTT
>TRBJ1-1|TRBV19|NA|NA
CASSIGLEGNTEAFF
TGTGCCAGTAGTATAGGTCTCGAGGGGAACACTGAAGCTTTCTTT
>TRBJ1-2|TRBV4-2|NA|NA
CASSQDIGRPTGGGGYTF
TGTGCCAGCAGCCAGGATATCGGACGACCGACAGGCGGGGGTGGCTACACCTTC
>TRBJ1-5|TRBV10-1|NA|NA
CASRISNWATDSNQPQHF
TGCGCCAGCAGAATTTCTAACTGGGCGACCGATAGCAATCAGCCCCAGCATTTT
>TRBJ2-7|TRBV6-1|TRBD1|NA
CASTPGQGPYEQYF
TGTGCCAGCACCCCAGGACAGGGCCCCTACGAGCAGTACTTC
>TRBJ2-2|TRBV18|NA|NA
CASSYQLQGSNGELFF
TGTGCCAGCTCGTACCAGCTACAGGGATCAAACGGGGAGCTGTTTTTT
>TRBJ1-4|TRBV19|TRBD1|NA
CASNRGGSNEKLFF
TGTGCCAGTAACAGGGGAGGAAGTAATGAAAAACTGTTTTTT
>TRBJ1-5|TRBV27|NA|NA
CASTPTGNGNQPQHF
TGTGCCAGTACCCCAACAGGGAACGGCAATCAGCCCCAGCATTTT
>TRBJ1-6|TRBV9|NA|NA
CASSKGGITNSPLHF
TGTGCCAGCAGCAAAGGGGGGATCACAAATTCACCCCTCCACTTT
>TRBJ1-1|TRBV5-1|NA|few
CASSFQPNTEAFF
TGCGCCAGCAGCTTCCAGCCGAACACTGAAGCTTTCTTT
>TRBJ2-7|TRBV4-1|NA|NA
CASSQALVRSEQYF
TGCGCCAGCAGCCAAGCCTTAGTGAGGAGCGAGCAGTACTTC
>TRBJ2-7|TRBV19|TRBD1|once
CASSKTGTGYDEQYF
TGTGCCAGTAGTAAAACCGGGACAGGGTACGACGAGCAGTACTTC
>TRBJ2-5|TRBV4-3|TRBD2|NA
CASSQDVGRAETQYF
TGCGCCAGCAGCCAAGATGTCGGGAGGGCTGAGACCCAGTACTTC
>TRBJ2-1|TRBV4-3|NA|NA
CASSQAPGNEQFF
TGCGCCAGCAGCCAAGCACCGGGCAATGAGCAGTTCTTC
>TRBJ2-5|TRBV9|NA|NA
CASSVRDGLGTQYF
TGTGCCAGCAGCGTACGTGACGGGTTGGGGACCCAGTACTTC
>TRBJ1-2|TRBV6-6|NA|NA
CATQRGEEYGYTF
TGTGCCACCCAGCGCGGGGAGGAATATGGCTACACCTTC
>TRBJ2-7|TRBV18|NA|NA
CASSPPTGPYEQYF
TGTGCCAGCTCACCACCGACAGGCCCCTACGAGCAGTACTTC
>TRBJ2-7|TRBV5-6|NA|NA
CASSDYRVSYEQYF
TGTGCCAGCAGTGACTACAGGGTATCCTACGAGCAGTACTTC
>TRBJ2-7|TRBV6-6|NA|NA
CASSYTRGSYEQYF
TGTGCCAGCAGTTACACCCGGGGGTCCTACGAGCAGTACTTC
>TRBJ1-2|TRBV18|NA|NA
CASSPDINGGYTF
TGTGCCAGCTCACCGGATATAAATGGGGGCTACACCTTC
>TRBJ2-7|TRBV7-7|NA|NA
CASSPIMDPRNSYEQYF
TGTGCTAGCAGCCCAATTATGGACCCTCGGAACTCCTACGAGCAGTACTTC
>TRBJ2-7|TRBV5-1|NA|NA
CASSPGPDPYYEQYF
TGCGCCAGCAGCCCTGGGCCCGATCCCTACTACGAGCAGTACTTC
>TRBJ1-5|TRBV28|NA|NA
CASSLKRGYQPQHF
TGTGCCAGCAGTTTGAAAAGGGGCTATCAGCCCCAGCATTTT
>TRBJ2-2|TRBV30|NA|NA
CAWRGDRRTGELFF
TGTGCCTGGAGAGGGGACCGTCGGACCGGGGAGCTGTTTTTT
>TRBJ1-1|TRBV29-1|NA|NA
CSSRGVNTEAFF
TGCAGCTCAAGAGGGGTTAACACTGAAGCTTTCTTT
>TRBJ2-2|TRBV5-1|NA|once
CASSFASRNTGELFF
TGCGCCAGCAGCTTTGCCAGTCGGAACACCGGGGAGCTGTTTTTT
>TRBJ2-7|TRBV7-6|TRBD2|NA
CASSSPGPSGKYEQYF
TGTGCCAGCAGCTCCCCAGGTCCTAGCGGCAAATACGAGCAGTACTTC
>TRBJ1-1|TRBV9|NA|NA
CASSVSWSGTEAFF
TGTGCCAGCAGCGTATCCTGGTCGGGCACTGAAGCTTTCTTT
>TRBJ2-3|TRBV7-8|NA|NA
CASSNTDTQYF
TGTGCCAGCAGCAACACAGATACGCAGTATTTT
>TRBJ2-7|TRBV11-2|NA|NA
CASSPPGARALDEQYF
TGTGCCAGCAGCCCTCCGGGGGCCAGGGCTCTCGACGAGCAGTACTTC
>TRBJ1-1|TRBV5-1|TRBD1|NA
CASSYGQGARSDTEAFF
TGCGCCAGCAGCTACGGACAGGGGGCAAGAAGTGACACTGAAGCTTTCTTT
>TRBJ2-1|TRBV28|NA|NA
CASSLNTQGMLNNEQFF
TGTGCCAGCAGTCTCAATACACAGGGAATGTTAAACAATGAGCAGTTCTTC
>TRBJ2-5|TRBV6-6|NA|NA
CACQEDYQETQYF
TGTGCCTGCCAAGAGGACTACCAAGAGACCCAGTACTTC
>TRBJ2-7|TRBV4-1|NA|NA
CASSQVSGDEQYF
TGCGCCAGCAGCCAAGTATCAGGAGATGAGCAGTACTTC
>TRBJ2-5|TRBV10-1|NA|NA
CASSEDSEETQYF
TGCGCCAGCAGTGAGGACAGCGAAGAGACCCAGTACTTC